This T cell receptor (beta chain) was sequenced during a study of control samples from healthy donors and cancer patients. Data came from immunoSEQ multiplex PCR; TCRdb stores just in-frame clones and leaves some out. The data show around 130,000 clones, with over 85% seen just once and around 3.6% held by the top ten. Germline V CDR1 and CDR2: MGHRA, YSYEKL. V gave up 3 bases and J gave up 0 bases, with 15 bases separating them. This CDR3 has 17 amino acids. The sample consisted of blood. The TCR sequence derives from a man under 40 in good health. The chain has TRBV4-1 and TRBJ1-3; D might be TRBD1 (6 bases). The CDR3 DNA sequence: TGCGCCAGCAGCCAGTACGGGGGGCGGAACTCTGGAAACACCATATATTTT. The encoded protein is CASSQYGGRNSGNTIYF.